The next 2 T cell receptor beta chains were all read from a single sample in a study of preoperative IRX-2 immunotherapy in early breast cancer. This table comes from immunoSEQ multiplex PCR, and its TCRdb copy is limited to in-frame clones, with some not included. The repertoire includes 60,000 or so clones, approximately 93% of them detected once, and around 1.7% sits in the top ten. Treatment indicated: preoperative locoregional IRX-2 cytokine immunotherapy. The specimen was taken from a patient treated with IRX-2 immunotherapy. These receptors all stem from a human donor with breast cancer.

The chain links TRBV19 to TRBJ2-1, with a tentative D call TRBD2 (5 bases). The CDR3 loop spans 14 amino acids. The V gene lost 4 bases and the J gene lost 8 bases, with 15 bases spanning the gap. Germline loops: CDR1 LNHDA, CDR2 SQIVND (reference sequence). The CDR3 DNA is TGTGCCAGTAGTAGAGTGGTCGGGGTAGATGAGCAGTTCTTC. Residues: CASSRVVGVDEQFF. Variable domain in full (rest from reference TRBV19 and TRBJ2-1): DGGITQSPKYLFRKEGQNVTLSCEQNLNHDAMYWYRQDPGQGLRLIYYSQIVNDFQKGDIAEGYSVSREKKESFPLTVTSAQKNPTAFYLCASSRVVGVDEQFFGPGTRLTVL.

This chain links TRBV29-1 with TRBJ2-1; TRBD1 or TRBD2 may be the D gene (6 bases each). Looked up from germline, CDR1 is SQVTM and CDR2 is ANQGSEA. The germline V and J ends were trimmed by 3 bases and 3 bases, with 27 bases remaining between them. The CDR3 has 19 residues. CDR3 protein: CSVDRRGLAERRGYNEQFF. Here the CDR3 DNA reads TGCAGCGTTGACCGTCGGGGGCTAGCCGAACGACGCGGCTACAATGAGCAGTTCTTC.